The present TCR beta chain was sequenced within a study of regulatory T cells in long-lasting Graves disease. Study details: Persistence in Graves' disease required over 5 years of antithyroid drugs plus positive TSH receptor antibodies. Study-level points and caveats: The study found TRBV28, TRBJ1-2 and TRBJ2-5 favored in persistent disease.

Germline-derived CDR1 and CDR2 are ENHRY and SYGVKD. V lost 1 base, J lost 11 bases, and 15 bases lay in between. The CDR3 consists of 14 residues. iRepertoire HTBI primers and Arm-PCR of CDR3 regions built TCR beta libraries. TCRdb independently ran MiXCR on the multiplex PCR reads; one entry per CDR3 protein. The sample has 310,000 or so distinct CDR3 sequences, about 18% seen once. The time point is: persistent/refractory GD, antithyroid drugs over 5 years with positive TRAb. With RNA extracted from PBMCs as input, the TCR library was made. A roughly 8.6-milliliter sample of peripheral blood was drawn into EDTA tubes. There are many counts of this clonotype. The antigen remains undetermined.

The receptor comes from a female donor with Graves disease. The sample here was peripheral blood mononuclear cells (PBMCs), taken when the disease was refractory, from a patient treated with antithyroid drugs. This chain connects TRBV10-3 to TRBJ1-5; D not resolved. The CDR3 reads CAISELHSPGAQHF. The CDR3 region has the DNA TGTGCCATCAGTGAGTTACACTCCCCTGGCGCCCAGCATTTT.